This T cell receptor (beta chain) was found in a study of shared clonotypes between healthy human individuals. General study findings and limits: About 5% of naive CD4 clonotypes were shared across a few donors. Rarefaction indicated that sorted-subset sequencing remained incomplete although depth was large.

Only CD45RO-negative cells positively selected for CCR7 counted as naive CD8 cells, so terminally differentiated effector memory CD45RA+ cells were excluded. All the donors were Caucasian adults who lived in Nashville, Tennessee. Trimming shortened V by 5 bases and J by 0 bases, and 17 bases separated the two germline ends. The CDR3 extends over 17 amino acids. Germline V gene lookup returns CDR1 SNHLY and CDR2 FYNNEI. The authors loaded about 200 ng DNA, some 32,000 T cell genomes, into sorted-subset replicate PCRs. The method was immunoSEQ multiplex PCR; TCRdb's version includes in-frame clones alone and lacks a portion of them. Among around 1.9 million clones listed, 93% were seen once. As for this clone: The antigen is not known.

V gene TRBV2 combines with J gene TRBJ2-1, with D perhaps matching TRBD2 (5 bases). Sequencing was done on a sample of naive CD8+ T cells from PBMCs. The TCR comes from a man younger than 35 in good health. Some clones in this sample may be carry-over from other donors' samples. Here the CDR3 reads CASSFRAAPISYNEQFF. The CDR3 DNA is TGTGCCAGCAGTTTTCGAGCGGCTCCCATCTCCTACAATGAGCAGTTCTTC.